This TCR beta chain is from a study of T cell changes during pregnancy in multiple sclerosis. Trimming shortened V by 1 base and J by 5 bases, and 11 bases separated the two germline ends. CDR3 length: 14 residues. CDR1 and CDR2 (germline): SGHDN, FVKESK. This table comes from immunoSEQ multiplex PCR, and its TCRdb copy is limited to in-frame clones, with some not included. The sample lists tens of thousands of clones; 93% were seen once. The rearrangement uses TRBV14 and TRBJ2-5; no definite D call. The sample was peripheral blood, taken in the second trimester of pregnancy. The receptor was derived from a female donor with multiple sclerosis, enrolled in a pregnancy study. The CDR3 coding sequence is TGTGCCAGCAGCCAAGCGAGGTTACGGGAGACCCAGTACTTC. The encoded protein is CASSQARLRETQYF.